This T cell receptor beta chain is from a study of blood T cell repertoires in COVID-19. Study overall: Sites across the United States, Italy and Spain contributed samples from acute and convalescent COVID-19. PBMCs, B-cell-depleted T cells, or T cells were the source of the cDNA or gDNA that made up the material.

How the authors handled the data: The assay estimated nucleated cells by amplifying reference gene primers. Measured with immunoSEQ multiplex PCR; TCRdb has only the in-frame clones, and not every one. V and J calls and clone size come straight from that table; D and trimming were deduced from the DNA. The sample holds a few hundred thousand clones; over 80% are singletons and the top ten take around 4.1%. Germline CDR1 MGHRA, CDR2 YSYEKL. The CDR3 consists of 15 residues. V gave up 1 base and J gave up 8 bases; unmatched junction bases: 8. The TCR sequence derives from a woman in her forties or fifties with active or convalescent COVID-19. The sequenced sample consisted of peripheral blood. This chain links TRBV4-1 with TRBJ1-2; TRBD1 matches at 9 bases. The CDR3 loop is CASSQVGTGLRGYTF. CDR3 DNA: TGCGCCAGCAGCCAAGTTGGGACAGGGCTACGGGGCTACACCTTC.